These 26 T cell receptor beta chains were all obtained from the same sample, sequenced in a study of cytomegalovirus exposure and HLA in healthy donors. This PCR relied on a set of 60 Vbeta primers and 13 Jbeta primers. This table comes from immunoSEQ multiplex PCR, and its TCRdb copy is limited to in-frame clones, with some not included. The sample contains under 200,000 clones, more than 9.5% of which appear only once. Source material: PBMCs. These receptors came from a man over 45 in good health and CMV-seropositive.

This clone was recorded a few times. This chain connects TRBV11-3 to TRBJ1-1, with 7 nucleotides matching TRBD1. V was clipped by 5 bases and J by 10 bases; unmatched bases: 7. Looked up from germline, CDR1 is SGHNT and CDR2 is YENEEA. The CDR3 is 12 amino acids. The CDR3 nucleotides are TGTGCCAGCAGCCCCCGGGGACAGAGAGCTTTCTTT. It encodes CASSPRGQRAFF.

The J gene is TRBJ2-2, the V gene TRBV4-1; a possible D gene is TRBD1 (6 bases). CDR3 length: 16 residues. Germline V CDR1 and CDR2: MGHRA, YSYEKL. The V end lost 5 bases, the J end lost 4 bases, and 17 bases lay between the germline ends. CDR3 sequence reads: CASSSRQESSTGELFF. CDR3 in DNA: TGCGCCAGCAGCTCCCGACAGGAGTCGAGCACCGGGGAGCTGTTTTTT.

The CDR3, as DNA: TGTGCCATTCTTCCGGGACTTGATCAGCCCCAGCATTTT. Translated, it gives CAILPGLDQPQHF. The rearrangement uses TRBV28 and TRBJ1-5, with TRBD1 as a possible D gene (5 bases). The CDR3 covers 13 residues. The V gene lost 10 bases and the J gene lost 5 bases, with 15 bases spanning the gap. Germline lookup yields CDR1 MDHEN and CDR2 SYDVKM.

The V gene is TRBV5-4, the J gene TRBJ2-1; TRBD1 matches at 7 bases. In germline, CDR1 is SGHNT, CDR2 YYREEE (reference sequence). J was trimmed by 8 bases and V by 4 bases; bases with no gene match: 6. There are 13 residues in the CDR3. CDR3 region: CASSLATGDEQFF. The CDR3 DNA follows: TGTGCCAGCAGCCTCGCTACAGGGGATGAGCAGTTCTTC.

The rearrangement links TRBV7-9 to TRBJ1-5, with 7 bases fitting TRBD1. The CDR3 totals 14 residues. Germline values: CDR1 SEHNR, CDR2 FQNEAQ (reference sequence). With V trimmed by 4 bases and J by 3 bases, 3 bases remained unmatched. The CDR3 loop reads CASSSTGNNQPQHF. CDR3 bases: TGTGCCAGCAGCTCGACAGGGAACAATCAGCCCCAGCATTTT.

The chain combines TRBV7-2 with TRBJ1-4, with 8 positions matching TRBD1. Germline lookup yields CDR1 SGHTA and CDR2 FQGNSA. The CDR3 totals 18 residues. The V segment lost 5 bases and the J segment 0 bases; nucleotides outside the gene matches: 11. Here the CDR3 DNA reads TGTGCCAGCAGCCCCCGTGGGGGACAGGTTGCAACTAATGAAAAACTGTTTTTT. Encoded protein: CASSPRGGQVATNEKLFF.

This chain connects TRBV28 to TRBJ2-2; tentative D call: TRBD2 (5 bases). The CDR3 runs 15 residues. From germline, CDR1 is MDHEN and CDR2 SYDVKM. Trimming pared 6 bases from V and 0 bases from J, leaving 11 bases between. The CDR3 is CASSPSGANTGELFF. For the CDR3, the DNA is TGTGCCAGCAGCCCAAGCGGAGCGAACACCGGGGAGCTGTTTTTT.

This clone turned up a few times. This chain connects TRBV27 to TRBJ1-4, with D perhaps matching TRBD1 (5 bases). Germline V CDR1 and CDR2: MNHEY, SMNVEV (reference sequence). The CDR3 length is 17 residues. V dropped 0 bases and J dropped 0 bases, with 11 bases sitting between them. CDR3: CASSLSGRDSTNEKLFF. In DNA form, the CDR3 reads TGTGCCAGCAGTTTATCGGGCAGGGACTCAACTAATGAAAAACTGTTTTTT.

This clone showed up just once. This chain links TRBV6-5 with TRBJ1-6; D is perhaps TRBD1 (6 bases). V was clipped by 2 bases and J by 6 bases, with 14 bases between them. Looked up from germline, CDR1 is MNHEY and CDR2 is SVGAGI. The CDR3 totals 16 residues. The CDR3 DNA sequence: TGTGCCAGCAGTTACGCCAGTGGGGGGGCTAATTCACCCCTCCACTTT. This translates into CASSYASGGANSPLHF.

The rearrangement uses TRBV6-5 and TRBJ1-1, with TRBD1 matching 9 bases. Germline lookup yields CDR1 MNHEY and CDR2 SVGAGI. V lost 5 bases, J lost 11 bases, and 9 bases stayed unmatched. This CDR3 is 13 amino acids long. This CDR3 is CASSLYSGTGAFF. For the CDR3, the DNA is TGTGCCAGCAGTCTGTATTCCGGGACAGGGGCTTTCTTT.

V and J are TRBV11-3 and TRBJ2-2; D unclear. Per the germline V gene, CDR1 is SGHNT and CDR2 is YENEEA. Trimming cost V 3 bases and J 0 bases, with 8 bases left between them. The CDR3 extends over 15 amino acids. The CDR3 loop is CASSFLLSNTGELFF. As DNA, the CDR3 is TGTGCCAGCAGCTTTTTACTTTCGAACACCGGGGAGCTGTTTTTT.

This clone was counted between two and nine times. The chain carries TRBV7-2 and TRBJ1-2; 9 bases agree with TRBD1. Germline V lookup: CDR1 SGHTA, CDR2 FQGNSA. Trimming at V came to 7 bases and at J to 3 bases, leaving 6 bases not matched to a gene. This CDR3 comprises 14 residues. The CDR3 DNA reads as TGTGCCAGCATCAGGGACAGGGACGACTATGGCTACACCTTC. This gives the protein CASIRDRDDYGYTF. Using reference TRBV7-2 and TRBJ1-2 for the parts outside the CDR3, the full variable domain is GAGVSQSPSNKVTEKGKDVELRCDPISGHTALYWYRQSLGQGLEFLIYFQGNSAPDKSGLPSDRFSAERTGGSVSTLTIQRTQQEDSAVYLCASIRDRDDYGYTFGSGTRLTVV.

This clone was picked up a small number of times. V usage is TRBV10-3 and J usage is TRBJ2-4, with 10 nucleotides matching TRBD2. V lost 4 bases and J lost 3; bases outside the gene matches: 6. The CDR3 covers 16 residues. Per germline, CDR1 ENHRY and CDR2 SYGVKD. The CDR3 region has the DNA TGTGCCATCAGTGCCAGCGGGGGGGCCGGCAAAAACATTCAGTACTTC. It codes for CAISASGGAGKNIQYF.

This chain joins TRBV2 and TRBJ2-6; TRBD2 might be the D (5 bases). The V and J ends lost 2 bases and 2 bases respectively, with 7 bases between them. In germline, CDR1 is SNHLY, CDR2 FYNNEI. The CDR3 runs to 15 residues. The CDR3 loop reads CASSERETGANVLTF. In DNA form, the CDR3 reads TGTGCCAGCAGTGAAAGGGAGACTGGGGCCAACGTCCTGACTTTC.

J is TRBJ2-5 and V is TRBV7-7, with TRBD1 matching 9 bases. The CDR3 runs 15 residues. V lost 3 bases, J lost 2 bases, and 4 bases stayed unmatched. Germline V gene lookup returns CDR1 SSHAT and CDR2 FNYEAQ (reference sequence). The CDR3 reads CASSFRTGAQETQYF. The CDR3 coding sequence is TGTGCCAGCAGCTTTCGGACAGGGGCTCAAGAGACCCAGTACTTC.

The J gene is TRBJ2-3, the V gene TRBV11-3; a possible D gene is TRBD2 (5 bases). The CDR3 sequence is 16 residues long. Germline V gene lookup returns CDR1 SGHNT and CDR2 YENEEA. The ends were cut back, 1 base at V and 1 base at J, with 12 bases in the middle. The CDR3, as DNA: TGTGCCAGCAGCTTAGGTGGCGGAGGTCGCACAGATACGCAGTATTTT. This gives the protein CASSLGGGGRTDTQYF.

The V call is TRBV11-3, the J call TRBJ2-3, with 9 bases that match TRBD2. Germline V gene sequence: CDR1 SGHNT, CDR2 YENEEA. V was pared by 1 base and J by 15 bases, with 17 bases of the junction left unmatched. This CDR3 comprises 16 residues. The CDR3 DNA follows: TGTGCCAGCAGCTTAGGTGGCGGGGGGGGTGGTTACGCAGAATATTTT. It is translated as CASSLGGGGGGYAEYF.

This CDR3 reads CASRSTGTSGGLLYEQYF. The DNA for the CDR3 is TGTGCCAGCAGGTCCACCGGGACTAGCGGGGGCCTCCTCTACGAGCAGTACTTC. The J gene is TRBJ2-7, the V gene TRBV7-8; 14 positions match TRBD2. V dropped 6 bases and J dropped 3; count of bases not matched to a gene: 13. The CDR3 totals 18 residues. Looked up from germline, CDR1 is SGHVS and CDR2 is FQNEAQ.

This clone was counted a few times. The chain is built from TRBV19 and TRBJ2-4; 7 bases map to TRBD1. Trimming took 5 bases from V and 3 from J; bases not matched to a gene: 7. From germline, CDR1 is LNHDA and CDR2 SQIVND (reference sequence). This CDR3 spans 15 amino acids. CDR3 region: CASSPRQGVKNIQYF. The CDR3 region has the DNA TGTGCCAGTAGTCCGCGACAGGGAGTCAAAAACATTCAGTACTTC.

A few counts support this clone. The chain links TRBV6-6 to TRBJ2-2, with TRBD2 identical over 7 bases. V lost 6 bases to trimming and J lost 7 bases; unmatched junction nucleotides: 11. The CDR3 extends over 15 amino acids. CDR1 is MNHNY and CDR2 is SVGAGI in the germline V gene (reference sequence). CDR3 sequence: CASRIGGGGFGELFF. For the CDR3, the DNA is TGTGCCAGCAGGATCGGTGGCGGGGGTTTCGGGGAGCTGTTTTTT.

This clone was counted a few times. This chain connects TRBV29-1 to TRBJ2-2, with TRBD2 as a possible D gene (5 bases). Trimming shortened V by 7 bases and J by 1 base, and 10 bases separated the two germline ends. This CDR3 has 13 residues. Germline CDR1 and CDR2: SQVTM and ANQGSEA. The chain's CDR3 is CSGWEMNTGELFF. CDR3 DNA: TGCAGCGGGTGGGAGATGAACACCGGGGAGCTGTTTTTT.

This clone has only a few counts. The V and J genes are TRBV5-3 and TRBJ2-5, with TRBD1 matching 9 bases. TRBV5-3 is assigned to the ORF class and has an uncertain function. The V gene end was trimmed by 6 bases and the J gene end by 2 bases; junction bases not matched to a gene: 5. This CDR3 contains 14 residues. The CDR3 nucleotides read TGTGCCAGAATACAGGGGGCGCGTCAAGAGACCCAGTACTTC. This encodes CARIQGARQETQYF.

The chain employs TRBV5-4 and TRBJ1-1; a weak D match, TRBD1 (6 bases). From germline, CDR1 is SGHNT and CDR2 YYREEE (reference sequence). The length of the CDR3 is 13 residues. The ends were cut back, 4 bases at V and 1 base at J, with 8 bases in the middle. The CDR3 loop reads CASSPQGNTEAFF. CDR3 sequence (DNA): TGTGCCAGCAGCCCACAGGGGAACACTGAAGCTTTCTTT. The entire variable domain, with the rest obtained from reference TRBV5-4 and TRBJ1-1, is as follows: ETGVTQSPTHLIKTRGQQVTLRCSSQSGHNTVSWYQQALGQGPQFIFQYYREEENGRGNFPPRFSGLQFPNYSSELNVNALELDDSALYLCASSPQGNTEAFFGQGTRLTVV.

CDR3 protein: CASSLVTGLMNTEAFF. In nucleotides, the CDR3 is TGCGCCAGCAGCTTGGTGACAGGCTTAATGAACACTGAAGCTTTCTTT. This chain connects TRBV5-1 to TRBJ1-1; D possibly corresponds to TRBD1 (6 bases). Germline lookup yields CDR1 SGHRS and CDR2 YFSETQ. V lost 0 bases, J lost 0 bases, and 12 bases lay in between. The CDR3 totals 16 residues.

This clone was seen only a few times. The CDR3 nucleotides read TGTGCCAGCTCAGCTCTGGGGGCTGGTAATGAAAAACTGTTTTTT. As protein: CASSALGAGNEKLFF. The V call is TRBV18, the J call TRBJ1-4, with D perhaps TRBD1 (6 bases). V was cut by 5 bases and J by 4 bases, with 14 bases left in between. Germline assignment: CDR1 KGHSH and CDR2 LQKENI. The length of the CDR3 is 15 residues.

The chain carries TRBV11-2 and TRBJ2-2; no definite D call. The CDR3 consists of 12 residues. Per germline, CDR1 SGHAT and CDR2 FQNNGV. Trimming removed 5 bases from V and 8 bases from J, with 9 bases in between. The CDR3 protein is CASSRVSGELFF. CDR3 DNA: TGTGCCAGCAGCCGTGTCTCTGGGGAGCTGTTTTTT.